This T cell receptor (beta chain) emerged from a study of shared clonotypes between healthy human individuals. Overall study: Per-donor plates numbered three CD4 naive, three CD4 memory, two CD8 naive and one CD8 memory. Study-level results: On the whole, naive subsets had larger estimated richness than memory subsets had.

The CDR3 extends over 15 amino acids. Per the germline V gene, CDR1 is MDHEN and CDR2 is SYDVKM. V lost 3 bases, J lost 3 bases, and 5 bases stayed unmatched. Execution of the assay was at deep level. This table comes from immunoSEQ multiplex PCR, and its TCRdb copy is limited to in-frame clones, with some not included. The table lists a few million clones, approximately 90% of them singletons. Points on this clone: The antigen is unknown.

The V and J genes are TRBV28 and TRBJ2-3; 8 positions match TRBD2. This receptor was identified in a man in his late teens or twenties in good health. Source material: naive CD4+ T cells sorted from blood. Sample subset: CD45RA+ positively selected. The DNA for the CDR3 is TGTGCCAGCAGTTTCGGGGGGGCCGGGACAGATACGCAGTATTTT. Its protein is CASSFGGAGTDTQYF.